Listed here are 5 T cell receptor beta chains from one sample, sequenced in a study of neurological immune-mediated disorders. TCRdb ran MiXCR on the 5' RACE reads and lists one entry per CDR3 protein. The sample carries roughly 49,000 distinct CDR3 sequences, 12% recorded once. The time point denotes: longitudinal time-point 3. The sample consisted of PBMCs. These TCRs come from a male donor with HTLV-1-associated myelopathy (HAM/TSP).

This clonotype was counted at least ten times. The chain has TRBV29-1 and TRBJ2-1; 10 nucleotides match TRBD1. V lost 6 bases and J lost 4; bases outside the gene matches: 6. Per germline, CDR1 SQVTM and CDR2 ANQGSEA. This CDR3 has 14 amino acids. CDR3 DNA: TGCAGCGTGGCCCGGGACAGGGGTTACAATGAGCAGTTCTTC. As protein: CSVARDRGYNEQFF.

The chain couples TRBV7-3 to TRBJ2-5; TRBD2 aligns across 8 bases. CDR1 SGHTA and CDR2 FQGTGA come from the germline V gene. V dropped 0 bases and J dropped 2; count of bases not matched to a gene: 2. The CDR3 extends over 15 amino acids. The CDR3 loop is CASSLTSGVQETQYF. The DNA for the CDR3 is TGTGCCAGCAGCTTAACTAGCGGGGTACAAGAGACCCAGTACTTC.

This clonotype was observed at least ten times. This sequence joins TRBV4-1 and TRBJ2-5, with 9 bases matching TRBD1. V shed 3 bases, J shed 5 bases, and the junction held 7 bases outside the gene matches. Germline loops: CDR1 MGHRA, CDR2 YSYEKL. The CDR3 is made up of 15 amino acids. DNA for the CDR3: TGCGCCAGCAGCCAGGGAACAGGGGGCCGGGAGACCCAGTACTTC. Translating gives CASSQGTGGRETQYF.

This clonotype has ten or more counts. CDR3 DNA: TGCAGCGTAGGCCACACGAACACCGGGGAGCTGTTTTTT. Protein sequence: CSVGHTNTGELFF. V is TRBV29-1 and J is TRBJ2-2; D is ambiguous. Germline V lookup: CDR1 SQVTM, CDR2 ANQGSEA. The V end lost 6 bases, the J end lost 0 bases, and 8 bases lay between the germline ends. The CDR3 spans 13 residues.

This clonotype was recorded at least ten times. The gene calls are TRBV28 and TRBJ1-3; no definite D call. Germline V gene sequence: CDR1 MDHEN, CDR2 SYDVKM. The CDR3 is 13 residues long. Trimming took off 4 bases at V and 6 bases at J, with 10 bases between the two ends. The CDR3 protein is CASSSAIPNTIYF. CDR3 bases: TGTGCCAGCAGTTCCGCCATACCAAACACCATATATTTT.